This note documents a single T cell receptor beta chain sequence. The antigen remains undetermined. Using unique molecular identifiers, the investigators prepared the TCRbeta library. One entry per CDR3 protein, called by TCRdb with MiXCR from the PCR reads. The sample records roughly 350,000 distinct CDR3 sequences, roughly 17% being singletons. The data belong to a study of T-cell reconstitution after alpha-beta-depleted transplantation in children. Notes on the study in general: T-cell numbers and diversity, one year after transplant, stemmed largely from T cells that were newly produced. Some patients showed high day-60 TCRbeta diversity, which derived from surviving recipient T cells and thymic progenitors. Reportedly, alpha-beta T cells present about two months post-transplant originated from several hundred expanded clones of graft origin.

Germline loops: CDR1 MNHEY, CDR2 SVGAGI. V lost 2 bases, J lost 7 bases, and 14 bases lay in between. The CDR3 spans 14 residues. The origin of this receptor is a male patient between 2 and 10 years old who had a stem cell transplant for acute lymphoblastic leukemia, so the T cells may come from the graft donor. The chain couples TRBV6-5 to TRBJ1-1, with D possibly matching TRBD1 (5 bases). The starting material was PBMCs, mostly from graft donor cells, obtained 360 days after TCRalphabeta/CD19-depleted stem cell transplant. The CDR3 DNA reads TGTGCCAGCAGTTACAGGGGTGGCCCCTTTGAAGCTTTCTTT. It yields the protein CASSYRGGPFEAFF.